Sequencing of this T cell receptor beta chain was carried out in a study of blood T cells in healthy people across ages. Germline V gives CDR1 MNHEY, CDR2 SVGAGI. With 5 bases removed from V and 4 bases from J, the gap between germline ends came to 15 bases. This CDR3 comprises 14 residues. Together with a sample-barcoded 5' primer, a J-beta primer mix was included in a second PCR lasting roughly 6 to 12 cycles. TCRdb processed the 5' RACE reads anew with MiXCR; each CDR3 protein has one entry. The repertoire consists of hundreds of thousands of distinct CDR3 sequences, with 45% to 65% occurring once and the leading ten covering about two fifths.

The TCR originated in a man aged 55 to 70 in good health. The specimen sequenced was blood. The chain has TRBV6-5 and TRBJ2-7, with D maybe TRBD2 (5 bases). CDR3 sequence: CASSPLGSGYEQYF. The CDR3 DNA reads TGTGCCAGCAGTCCCCTGGGTTCGGGGTACGAGCAGTACTTC.